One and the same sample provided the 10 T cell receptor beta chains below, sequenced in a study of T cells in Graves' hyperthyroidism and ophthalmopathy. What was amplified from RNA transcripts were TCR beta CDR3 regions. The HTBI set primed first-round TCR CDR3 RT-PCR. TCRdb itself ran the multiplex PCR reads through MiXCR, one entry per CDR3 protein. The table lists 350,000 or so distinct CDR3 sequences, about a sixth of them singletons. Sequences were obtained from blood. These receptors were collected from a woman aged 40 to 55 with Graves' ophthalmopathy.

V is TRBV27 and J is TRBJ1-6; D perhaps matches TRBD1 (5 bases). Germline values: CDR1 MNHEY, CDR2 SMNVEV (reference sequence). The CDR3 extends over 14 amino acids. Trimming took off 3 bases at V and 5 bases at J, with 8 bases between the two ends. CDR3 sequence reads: CASSFRQNNSPLHF. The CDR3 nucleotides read TGTGCCAGCAGTTTCCGACAGAATAATTCACCCCTCCACTTT.

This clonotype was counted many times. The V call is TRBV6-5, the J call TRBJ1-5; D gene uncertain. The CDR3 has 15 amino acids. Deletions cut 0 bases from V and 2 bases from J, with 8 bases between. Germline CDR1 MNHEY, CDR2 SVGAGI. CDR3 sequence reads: CASSYSVGGNQPQHF. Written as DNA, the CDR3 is TGTGCCAGCAGTTACTCGGTTGGTGGCAATCAGCCCCAGCATTTT.

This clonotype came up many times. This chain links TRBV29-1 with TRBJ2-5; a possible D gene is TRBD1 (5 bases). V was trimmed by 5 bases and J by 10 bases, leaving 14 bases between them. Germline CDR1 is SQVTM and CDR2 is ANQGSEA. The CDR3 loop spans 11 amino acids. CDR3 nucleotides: TGCAGCGTTAGAGCTGGGCAGGGCCAGTACTTC. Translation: CSVRAGQGQYF.

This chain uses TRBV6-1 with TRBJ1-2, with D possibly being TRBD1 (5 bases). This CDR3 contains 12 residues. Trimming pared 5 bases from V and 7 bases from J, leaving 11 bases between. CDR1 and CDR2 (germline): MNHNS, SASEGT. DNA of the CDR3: TGTGCCAGCAGTCGCGCAGGGTTTGGCTACACCTTC. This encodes CASSRAGFGYTF.

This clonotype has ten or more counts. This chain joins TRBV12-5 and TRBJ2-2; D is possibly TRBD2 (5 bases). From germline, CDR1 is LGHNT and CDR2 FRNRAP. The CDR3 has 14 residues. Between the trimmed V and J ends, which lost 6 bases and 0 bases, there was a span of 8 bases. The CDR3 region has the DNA TGTGCTAGTGGGGTGCGGGCGAACACCGGGGAGCTGTTTTTT. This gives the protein CASGVRANTGELFF.

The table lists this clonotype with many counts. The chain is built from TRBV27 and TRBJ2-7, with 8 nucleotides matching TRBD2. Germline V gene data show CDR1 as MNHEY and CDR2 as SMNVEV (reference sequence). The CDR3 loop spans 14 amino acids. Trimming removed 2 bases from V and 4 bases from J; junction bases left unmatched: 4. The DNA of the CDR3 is TGTGCCAGCAGTTTAACCAGCGGGAGTTACGAGCAGTACTTC. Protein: CASSLTSGSYEQYF.

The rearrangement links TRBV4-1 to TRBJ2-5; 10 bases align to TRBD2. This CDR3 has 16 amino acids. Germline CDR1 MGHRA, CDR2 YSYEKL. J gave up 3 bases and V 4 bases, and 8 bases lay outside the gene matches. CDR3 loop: CASSPRTSGFEETQYF. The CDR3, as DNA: TGCGCCAGCAGCCCACGGACTAGCGGCTTCGAAGAGACCCAGTACTTC.

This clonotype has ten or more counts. The CDR3 loop is CASSWGLAGAGTGELFF. The CDR3 DNA reads as TGTGCCAGCAGTTGGGGACTAGCGGGAGCGGGGACCGGGGAGCTGTTTTTT. The chain combines TRBV6-2 or TRBV6-3 with TRBJ2-2; 14 bases are shared with TRBD2. Germline CDR1 is MNHEY and CDR2 is SVGEGT. This CDR3 comprises 17 residues. V dropped 4 bases and J dropped 5; count of bases not matched to a gene: 6.

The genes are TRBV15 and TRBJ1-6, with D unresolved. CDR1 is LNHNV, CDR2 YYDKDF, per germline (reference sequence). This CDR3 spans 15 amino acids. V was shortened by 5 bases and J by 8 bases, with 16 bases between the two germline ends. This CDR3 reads CATSGALNPDSPLHF. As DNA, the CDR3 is TGTGCCACCAGCGGAGCTCTGAACCCGGATTCACCCCTCCACTTT.

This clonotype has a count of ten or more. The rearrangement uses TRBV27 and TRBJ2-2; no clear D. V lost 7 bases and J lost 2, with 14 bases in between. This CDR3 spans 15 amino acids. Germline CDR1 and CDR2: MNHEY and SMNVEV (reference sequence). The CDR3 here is CASKTSGFNTGELFF. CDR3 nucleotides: TGTGCCAGCAAAACCTCAGGTTTTAACACCGGGGAGCTGTTTTTT.